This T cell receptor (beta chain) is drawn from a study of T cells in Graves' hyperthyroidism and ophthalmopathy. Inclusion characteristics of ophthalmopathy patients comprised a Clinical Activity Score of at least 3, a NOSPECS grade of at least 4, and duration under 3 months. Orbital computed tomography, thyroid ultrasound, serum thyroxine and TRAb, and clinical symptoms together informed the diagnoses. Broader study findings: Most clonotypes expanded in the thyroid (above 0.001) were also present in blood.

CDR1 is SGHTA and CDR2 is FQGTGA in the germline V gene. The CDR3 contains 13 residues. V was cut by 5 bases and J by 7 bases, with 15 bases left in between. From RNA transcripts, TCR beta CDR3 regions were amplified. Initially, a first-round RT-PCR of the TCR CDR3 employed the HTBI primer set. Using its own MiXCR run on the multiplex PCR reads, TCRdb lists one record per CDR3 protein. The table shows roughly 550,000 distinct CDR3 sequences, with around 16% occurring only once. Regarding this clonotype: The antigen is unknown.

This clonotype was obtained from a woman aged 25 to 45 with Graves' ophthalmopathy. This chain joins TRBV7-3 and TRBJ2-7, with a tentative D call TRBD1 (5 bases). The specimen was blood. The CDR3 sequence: CASSQGHPGEQYF. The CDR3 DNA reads TGTGCCAGCAGCCAAGGACATCCAGGAGAGCAGTACTTC.